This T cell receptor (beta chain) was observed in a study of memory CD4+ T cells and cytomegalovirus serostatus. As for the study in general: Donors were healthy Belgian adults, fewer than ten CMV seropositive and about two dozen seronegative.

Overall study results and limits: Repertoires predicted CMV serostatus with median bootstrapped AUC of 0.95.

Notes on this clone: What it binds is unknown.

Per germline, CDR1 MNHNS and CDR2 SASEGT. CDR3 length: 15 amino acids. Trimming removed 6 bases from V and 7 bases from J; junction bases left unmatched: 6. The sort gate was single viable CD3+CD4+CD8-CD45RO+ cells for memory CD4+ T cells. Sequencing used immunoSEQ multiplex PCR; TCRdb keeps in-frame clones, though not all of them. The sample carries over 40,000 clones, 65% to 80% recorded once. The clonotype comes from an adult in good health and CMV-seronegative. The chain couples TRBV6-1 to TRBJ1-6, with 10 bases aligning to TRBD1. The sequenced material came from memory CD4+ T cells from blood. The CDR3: CASRETTGGNSPLHF. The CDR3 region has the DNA TGTGCCAGCAGAGAAACGACAGGGGGCAATTCACCCCTCCACTTT.